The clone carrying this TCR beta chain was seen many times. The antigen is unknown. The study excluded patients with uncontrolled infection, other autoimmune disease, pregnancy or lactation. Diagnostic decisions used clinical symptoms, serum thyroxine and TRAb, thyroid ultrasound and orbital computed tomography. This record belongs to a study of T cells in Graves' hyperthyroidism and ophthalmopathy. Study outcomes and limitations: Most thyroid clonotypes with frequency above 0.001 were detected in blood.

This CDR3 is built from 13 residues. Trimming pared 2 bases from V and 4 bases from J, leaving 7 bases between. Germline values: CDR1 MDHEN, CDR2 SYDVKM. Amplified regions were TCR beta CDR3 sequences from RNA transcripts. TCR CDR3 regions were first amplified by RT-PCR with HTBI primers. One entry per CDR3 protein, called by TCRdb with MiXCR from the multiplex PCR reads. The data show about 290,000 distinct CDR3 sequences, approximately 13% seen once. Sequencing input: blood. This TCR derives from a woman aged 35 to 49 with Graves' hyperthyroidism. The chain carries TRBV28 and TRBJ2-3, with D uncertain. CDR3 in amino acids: CASSLTPPDTQYF. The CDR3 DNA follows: TGTGCCAGCAGTTTAACGCCCCCAGATACGCAGTATTTT.